This entry lists 20 T cell receptor beta chains sequenced from one sample in a study of blood T cell repertoires in COVID-19. TCRdb keeps only in-frame clones here, not all; method: immunoSEQ multiplex PCR. In the table there are 150,000 to 200,000 clones, 84% of which are singletons. Sequenced sample: peripheral blood. These receptors were collected from a woman of 80 years or more with acute or convalescent COVID-19.

The chain carries TRBV5-4 and TRBJ1-2; D remains unclear. The V gene's germline CDR1 is SGHNT and CDR2 YYREEE (reference sequence). The V and J ends lost 0 bases and 1 base respectively, with 10 bases between them. The CDR3 runs to 15 residues. The CDR3 protein is CASSLDLEFNYGYTF. The CDR3 region has the DNA TGTGCCAGCAGCTTGGATCTGGAGTTTAACTATGGCTACACCTTC. Full variable domain (rest looked up from reference TRBV5-4 and TRBJ1-2): ETGVTQSPTHLIKTRGQQVTLRCSSQSGHNTVSWYQQALGQGPQFIFQYYREEENGRGNFPPRFSGLQFPNYSSELNVNALELDDSALYLCASSLDLEFNYGYTFGSGTRLTVV.

This chain joins TRBV3-1 (or the pseudogene TRBV3-2) and TRBJ1-6; D perhaps matches TRBD1 (6 bases). Germline assignment: CDR1 LGHDT and CDR2 YNNKEL (reference sequence). V was shortened by 4 bases and J by 5 bases, with 9 bases between the two germline ends. This CDR3 contains 14 residues. CDR3 region: CASSPQGNNSPLHF. The CDR3 DNA is TGTGCCAGCAGCCCGCAGGGGAATAATTCACCCCTCCACTTT.

The chain links TRBV19 to TRBJ2-1; the match to TRBD2 covers 10 bases. The V gene's germline CDR1 is LNHDA and CDR2 SQIVND (reference sequence). V lost 3 bases to trimming and J lost 3 bases; unmatched junction nucleotides: 14. CDR3 length equals 19 residues. Here the CDR3 reads CASSIDHPGLAGDYNEQFF. The CDR3 nucleotides are TGTGCCAGTAGTATTGACCATCCGGGGCTAGCGGGGGACTACAATGAGCAGTTCTTC.

The J gene is TRBJ1-2, the V gene TRBV4-3, with no clear D. Trimming took off 0 bases at V and 3 bases at J, with 14 bases between the two ends. The CDR3 has 16 amino acids. Germline V gives CDR1 LGHNA, CDR2 YSLEER. CDR3 residues: CASSQDGRSSDYGYTF. The CDR3 DNA follows: TGCGCCAGCAGCCAAGATGGCAGGTCCTCCGACTATGGCTACACCTTC.

The gene calls are TRBV28 and TRBJ2-7; 7 bases align to TRBD1. Germline values: CDR1 MDHEN, CDR2 SYDVKM. The CDR3 has 15 residues. V dropped 4 bases and J dropped 6; count of bases not matched to a gene: 12. The CDR3 is CASSSEGIRQGEQYF. The CDR3 DNA is TGTGCCAGCAGTTCGGAAGGGATTCGACAGGGCGAGCAGTACTTC.

The rearrangement joins TRBV7-9 to TRBJ1-6, with TRBD1 matching over 8 bases. CDR1 SEHNR and CDR2 FQNEAQ come from the germline V gene (reference sequence). This CDR3 is built from 17 residues. V trimming: 4 bases; J trimming: 9 bases; junction bases outside the gene matches: 14. For the CDR3, the DNA is TGTGCCAGCAGCTCTTCCCTTGGACAGGGTAGAGGTTCACCCCTCCACTTT. It codes for CASSSSLGQGRGSPLHF.

This clone was seen only once. V gene TRBV14 combines with J gene TRBJ1-1; possible D gene TRBD1, 5 bases. The V end lost 0 bases, the J end lost 1 base, and 9 bases lay between the germline ends. This CDR3 has 15 residues. The germline V gene has CDR1 SGHDN and CDR2 FVKESK. The CDR3 spells CASSQDQQGNTEAFF. CDR3 nucleotides: TGTGCCAGCAGCCAAGATCAGCAGGGGAACACTGAAGCTTTCTTT.

V is TRBV2 and J is TRBJ1-4; D might be TRBD1 (5 bases). The V gene's germline CDR1 is SNHLY and CDR2 FYNNEI. CDR3 length: 14 amino acids. V dropped 5 bases and J dropped 4 bases, with 11 bases sitting between them. The CDR3 DNA follows: TGTGCCAGCAGTATGCAGGGATTTAATGAAAAACTGTTTTTT. Translation: CASSMQGFNEKLFF.

The chain uses TRBV23-1 and TRBJ2-7; D remains unclear. TRBV23-1 is treated as an ORF (open reading frame) with a function not yet certain. The CDR3 covers 13 residues. Trimming took 2 bases from V and 0 from J, leaving 5 bases between them. The CDR3 bases are TGCGCCAGCAGTCAACAGAACTCCTACGAGCAGTACTTC. Translating it yields CASSQQNSYEQYF.

This chain links TRBV5-1 with TRBJ1-1; 9 nucleotides agree with TRBD1. This CDR3 has 14 amino acids. V was clipped by 4 bases and J by 6 bases; unmatched bases: 7. The V gene's germline CDR1 is SGHRS and CDR2 YFSETQ. CDR3 loop: CASSPGTGTAEAFF. CDR3 DNA: TGCGCCAGCAGCCCCGGGACAGGGACTGCTGAAGCTTTCTTT.

The V and J genes are TRBV19 and TRBJ1-2, with D possibly TRBD1 on 6 matching bases. This CDR3 is built from 15 residues. Germline assignment: CDR1 LNHDA and CDR2 SQIVND (reference sequence). The V gene lost 7 bases and the J gene lost 4 bases, with 19 bases spanning the gap. Here the CDR3 DNA reads TGTGCCAGTACTCTGGGGCCAGGGGCCAGCTATGGCTACACCTTC. This codes for CASTLGPGASYGYTF.

The genes are TRBV5-4 and TRBJ2-2, with a possible D match to TRBD2 (6 bases). Trimming left V 7 bases short and J 5 bases short, with 21 bases between. CDR1 is SGHNT and CDR2 is YYREEE in the germline V gene (reference sequence). This CDR3 is built from 16 residues. CDR3 DNA: TGTGCCAGCCGCGGGGCGGGCGCGACCCTAACCGGGGAGCTGTTTTTT. It codes for CASRGAGATLTGELFF.

The count of this clone is one. The rearrangement links TRBV19 to TRBJ1-2; D is undetermined. The germline V and J ends were trimmed by 2 bases and 7 bases, with 11 bases remaining between them. The CDR3 has 13 amino acids. CDR1 and CDR2 from the germline V gene are LNHDA and SQIVND (reference sequence). The CDR3 spells CASSIFGESGYTF. CDR3 sequence (DNA): TGTGCCAGTAGTATATTCGGGGAGAGTGGCTACACCTTC.

The V call is TRBV13, the J call TRBJ2-7, with a weak D call TRBD2 (6 bases). The CDR3 is made up of 15 amino acids. V lost 2 bases and J lost 4, with 15 bases in between. Per germline, CDR1 PRHDT and CDR2 FYEKMQ (reference sequence). Here the CDR3 DNA reads TGTGCCAGCAGCTTAAGCCGGGACTTGACTTACGAGCAGTACTTC. Its translation is CASSLSRDLTYEQYF.

The V gene is TRBV5-1, the J gene TRBJ2-3, with 8 bases fitting TRBD2. The CDR3 extends over 15 amino acids. Germline V gives CDR1 SGHRS, CDR2 YFSETQ. V trimming: 5 bases; J trimming: 0 bases; junction bases outside the gene matches: 5. This CDR3 is CASRRSGGSTDTQYF. The CDR3 DNA reads TGCGCCAGCAGGAGGAGCGGGGGAAGCACAGATACGCAGTATTTT.

The chain joins TRBV5-1 to TRBJ2-2, with 11 bases lining up with TRBD1. V shed 4 bases, J shed 6 bases, and the junction held 5 bases outside the gene matches. This CDR3 contains 15 residues. Germline V gene sequence: CDR1 SGHRS, CDR2 YFSETQ. The DNA for the CDR3 is TGCGCCAGCAGCCTCGGGACAGGGGGGCCCGGGGAGCTGTTTTTT. This codes for CASSLGTGGPGELFF.

This clone was seen a single time. The chain links TRBV3-1 (or the pseudogene TRBV3-2) to TRBJ2-3; TRBD2 aligns across 10 bases. Germline V gene data show CDR1 as LGHDT and CDR2 as YNNKEL (reference sequence). The CDR3 runs 18 residues. V gave up 3 bases and J gave up 2 bases; unmatched junction bases: 11. CDR3: CASSHGLPSGSPTDTQYF. The CDR3 nucleotides read TGTGCCAGCAGCCATGGGCTCCCTAGCGGGAGCCCCACAGATACGCAGTATTTT.

The chain has TRBV5-1 and TRBJ2-3; D remains ambiguous. This CDR3 region has 14 residues. Trimming shortened V by 7 bases and J by 0 bases, and 12 bases separated the two germline ends. CDR1 and CDR2 from the germline V gene are SGHRS and YFSETQ. Here the CDR3 DNA reads TGCGCCAGCTCACAGACGAAGAGCACAGATACGCAGTATTTT. It specifies CASSQTKSTDTQYF.

The chain employs TRBV29-1 and TRBJ1-2; no clear D gene. V was trimmed by 5 bases and J by 0 bases, leaving 10 bases between them. The germline CDR1 and CDR2 sequences are SQVTM and ANQGSEA. This CDR3 spans 13 amino acids. The CDR3 reads CSVRSGANYGYTF. For the CDR3, the DNA is TGCAGCGTTAGGTCAGGCGCTAACTATGGCTACACCTTC.

This clone was picked up one time. The genes are TRBV5-6 and TRBJ2-7; D is perhaps TRBD2 (5 bases). The CDR3 totals 15 residues. V was pared by 3 bases and J by 3 bases, with 16 bases between. Germline CDR1 and CDR2: SGHDT and YYEEEE. The CDR3 region has the DNA TGTGCCAGCAGCTGGAGGTTTCGTCTACTCTACGAGCAGTACTTC. Its translation: CASSWRFRLLYEQYF.